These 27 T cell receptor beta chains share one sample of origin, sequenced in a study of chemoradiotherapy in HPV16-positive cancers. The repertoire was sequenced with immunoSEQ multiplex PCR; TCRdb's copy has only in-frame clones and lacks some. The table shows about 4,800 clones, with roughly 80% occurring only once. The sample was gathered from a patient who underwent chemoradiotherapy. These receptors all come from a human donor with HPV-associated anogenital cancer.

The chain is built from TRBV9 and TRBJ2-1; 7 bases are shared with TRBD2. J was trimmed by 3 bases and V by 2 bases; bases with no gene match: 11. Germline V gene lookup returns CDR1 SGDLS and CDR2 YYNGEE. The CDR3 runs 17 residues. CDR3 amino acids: CASSVSEMGGGYNEQFF. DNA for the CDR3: TGTGCCAGCAGCGTGAGCGAGATGGGCGGGGGCTACAATGAGCAGTTCTTC.

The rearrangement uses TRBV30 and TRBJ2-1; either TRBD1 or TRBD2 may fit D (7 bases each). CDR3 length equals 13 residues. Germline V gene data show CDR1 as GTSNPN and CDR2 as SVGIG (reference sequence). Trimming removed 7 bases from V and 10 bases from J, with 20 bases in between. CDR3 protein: CASPRGGAGEQFF. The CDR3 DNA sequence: TGTGCCTCCCCCAGGGGGGGGGCCGGAGAGCAGTTCTTC.

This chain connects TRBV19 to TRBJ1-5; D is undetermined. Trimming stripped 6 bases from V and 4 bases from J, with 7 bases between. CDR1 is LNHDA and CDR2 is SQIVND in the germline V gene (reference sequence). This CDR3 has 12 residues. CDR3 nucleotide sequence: TGTGCCAGTAGCCTCAGGAATCAGCCCCAGCATTTT. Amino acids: CASSLRNQPQHF.

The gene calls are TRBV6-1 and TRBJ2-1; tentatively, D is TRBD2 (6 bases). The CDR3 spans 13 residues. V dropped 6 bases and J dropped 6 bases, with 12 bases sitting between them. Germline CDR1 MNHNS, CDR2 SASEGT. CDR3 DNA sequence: TGTGCCAGCAGGATTAAGACTAGCAATGAGCAGTTCTTC. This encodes CASRIKTSNEQFF.

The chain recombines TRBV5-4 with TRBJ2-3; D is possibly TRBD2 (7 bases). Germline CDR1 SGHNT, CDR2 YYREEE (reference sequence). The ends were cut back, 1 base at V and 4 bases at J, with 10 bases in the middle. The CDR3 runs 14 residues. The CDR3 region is CASSLRGAPDTQYF. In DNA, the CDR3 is TGTGCCAGCAGCTTGCGGGGGGCCCCAGATACGCAGTATTTT. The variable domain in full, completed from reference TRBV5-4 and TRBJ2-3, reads ETGVTQSPTHLIKTRGQQVTLRCSSQSGHNTVSWYQQALGQGPQFIFQYYREEENGRGNFPPRFSGLQFPNYSSELNVNALELDDSALYLCASSLRGAPDTQYFGPGTRLTVL.

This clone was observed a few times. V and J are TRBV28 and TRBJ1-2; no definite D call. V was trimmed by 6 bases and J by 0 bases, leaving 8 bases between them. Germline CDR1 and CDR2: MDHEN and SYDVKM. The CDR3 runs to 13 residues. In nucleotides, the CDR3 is TGTGCCAGCAGACTAACTTCTAACTATGGCTACACCTTC. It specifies CASRLTSNYGYTF.

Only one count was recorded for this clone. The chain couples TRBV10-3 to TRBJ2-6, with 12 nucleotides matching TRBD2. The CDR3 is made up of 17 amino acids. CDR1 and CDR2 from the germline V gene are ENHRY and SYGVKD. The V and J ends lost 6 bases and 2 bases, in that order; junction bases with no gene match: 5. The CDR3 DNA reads TGTGCCATCAGCAGAAGGACTAGCGGGGCTGGGGCCAACGTCCTGACTTTC. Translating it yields CAISRRTSGAGANVLTF.

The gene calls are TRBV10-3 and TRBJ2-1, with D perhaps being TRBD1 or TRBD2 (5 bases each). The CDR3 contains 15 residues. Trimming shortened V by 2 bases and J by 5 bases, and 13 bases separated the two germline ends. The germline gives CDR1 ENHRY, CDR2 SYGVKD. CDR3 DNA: TGTGCCATCAGTGAGGGGGACGGTGTCGACAATGAGCAGTTCTTC. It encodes CAISEGDGVDNEQFF.

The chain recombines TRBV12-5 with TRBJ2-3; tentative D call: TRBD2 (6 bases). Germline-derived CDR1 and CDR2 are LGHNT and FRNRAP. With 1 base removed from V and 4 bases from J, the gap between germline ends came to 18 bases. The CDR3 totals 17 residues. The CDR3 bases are TGTGCTAGTGGTTTGGCCCTAGCGTCCGGGGTACCAGATACGCAGTATTTT. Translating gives CASGLALASGVPDTQYF.

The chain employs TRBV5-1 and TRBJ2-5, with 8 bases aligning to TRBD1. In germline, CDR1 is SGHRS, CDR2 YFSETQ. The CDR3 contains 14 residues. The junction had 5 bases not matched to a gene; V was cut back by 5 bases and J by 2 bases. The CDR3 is CASRERTGQETQYF. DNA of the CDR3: TGCGCCAGCAGGGAAAGGACAGGGCAAGAGACCCAGTACTTC.

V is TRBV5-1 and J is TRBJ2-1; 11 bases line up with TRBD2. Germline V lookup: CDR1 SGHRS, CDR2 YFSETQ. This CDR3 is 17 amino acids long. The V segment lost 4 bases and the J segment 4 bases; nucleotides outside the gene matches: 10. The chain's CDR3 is CASSTTISGRDYNEQFF. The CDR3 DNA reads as TGCGCCAGCAGCACTACAATTAGCGGGAGGGATTACAATGAGCAGTTCTTC.

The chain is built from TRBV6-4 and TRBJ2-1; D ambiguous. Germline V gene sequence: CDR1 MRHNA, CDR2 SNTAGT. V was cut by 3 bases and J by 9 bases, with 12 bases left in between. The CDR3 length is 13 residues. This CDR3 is CASSDWDGGEQFF. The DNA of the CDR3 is TGTGCCAGCAGTGATTGGGATGGTGGTGAGCAGTTCTTC.

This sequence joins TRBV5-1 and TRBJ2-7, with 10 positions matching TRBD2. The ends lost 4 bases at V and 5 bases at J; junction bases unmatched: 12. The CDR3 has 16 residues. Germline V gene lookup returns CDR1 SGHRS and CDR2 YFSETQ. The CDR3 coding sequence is TGCGCCAGCAGCCCCAAGGTAGCGGGAGGTTCTCACGAGCAGTACTTC. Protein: CASSPKVAGGSHEQYF.

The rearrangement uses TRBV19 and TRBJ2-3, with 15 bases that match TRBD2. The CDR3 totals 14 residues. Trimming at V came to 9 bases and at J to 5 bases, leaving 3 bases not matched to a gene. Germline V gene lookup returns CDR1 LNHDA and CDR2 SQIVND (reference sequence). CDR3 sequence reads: CASGTSGGLDTQYF. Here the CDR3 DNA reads TGTGCCAGCGGGACTAGCGGGGGGTTAGATACGCAGTATTTT.

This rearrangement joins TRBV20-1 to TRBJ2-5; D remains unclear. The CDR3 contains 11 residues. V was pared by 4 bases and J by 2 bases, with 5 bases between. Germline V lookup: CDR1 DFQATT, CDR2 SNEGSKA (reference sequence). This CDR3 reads CSATRQETQYF. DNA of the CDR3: TGCAGTGCTACGAGACAAGAGACCCAGTACTTC.

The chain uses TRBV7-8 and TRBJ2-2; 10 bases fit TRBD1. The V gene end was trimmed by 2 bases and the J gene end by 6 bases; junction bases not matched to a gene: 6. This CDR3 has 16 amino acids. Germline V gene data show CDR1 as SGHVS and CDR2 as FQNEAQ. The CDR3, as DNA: TGTGCCAGCAGCTTAAAGAGACAGGGGGCTTCCGGGGAGCTGTTTTTT. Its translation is CASSLKRQGASGELFF.

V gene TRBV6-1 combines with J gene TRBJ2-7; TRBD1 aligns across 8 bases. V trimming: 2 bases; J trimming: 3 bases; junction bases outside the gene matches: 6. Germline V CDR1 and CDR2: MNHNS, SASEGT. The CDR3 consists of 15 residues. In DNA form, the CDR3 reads TGTGCCAGCAGTGAAATCGAAACAGGGGGCTACGAGCAGTACTTC. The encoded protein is CASSEIETGGYEQYF.

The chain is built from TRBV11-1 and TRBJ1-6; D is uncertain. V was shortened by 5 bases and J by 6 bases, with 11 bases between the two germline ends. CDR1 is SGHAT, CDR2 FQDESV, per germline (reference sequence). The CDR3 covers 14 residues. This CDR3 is CASSLFGPNSPLHF. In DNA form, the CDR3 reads TGTGCCAGCAGCCTATTCGGGCCTAATTCACCCCTCCACTTT.

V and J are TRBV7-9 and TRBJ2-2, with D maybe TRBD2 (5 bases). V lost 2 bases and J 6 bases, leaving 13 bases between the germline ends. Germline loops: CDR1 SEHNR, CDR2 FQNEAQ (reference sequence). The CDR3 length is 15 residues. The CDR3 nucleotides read TGTGCCAGCAGCTTATGGCCTAGCCGGGCCGGGGAGCTGTTTTTT. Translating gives CASSLWPSRAGELFF.

CDR3 sequence reads: CASSHQRRPYEQYF. In DNA form, the CDR3 reads TGCGCCAGCAGCCACCAGAGACGTCCCTACGAGCAGTACTTC. The chain combines TRBV5-1 with TRBJ2-7; D ambiguous. CDR1 and CDR2 (germline): SGHRS, YFSETQ. Trimming pared 4 bases from V and 2 bases from J, leaving 13 bases between. CDR3 length: 14 amino acids.

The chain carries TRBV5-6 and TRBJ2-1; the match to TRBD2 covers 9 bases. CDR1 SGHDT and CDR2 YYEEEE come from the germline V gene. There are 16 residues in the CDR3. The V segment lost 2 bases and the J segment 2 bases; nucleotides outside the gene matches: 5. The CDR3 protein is CASSFFGGRAYNEQFF. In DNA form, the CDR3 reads TGTGCCAGCAGCTTTTTTGGCGGGAGGGCCTACAATGAGCAGTTCTTC.

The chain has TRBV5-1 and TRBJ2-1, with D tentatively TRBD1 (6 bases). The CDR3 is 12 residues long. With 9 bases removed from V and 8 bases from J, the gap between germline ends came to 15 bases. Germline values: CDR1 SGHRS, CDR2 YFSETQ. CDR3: CATRTGSDEQFF. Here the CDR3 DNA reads TGCGCCACCAGAACAGGGAGCGATGAGCAGTTCTTC.

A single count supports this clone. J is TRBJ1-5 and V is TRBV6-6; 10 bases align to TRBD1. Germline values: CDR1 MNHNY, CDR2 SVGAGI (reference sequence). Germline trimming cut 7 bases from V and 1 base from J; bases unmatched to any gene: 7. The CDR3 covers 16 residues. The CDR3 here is CASTTWDRGSNQPQHF. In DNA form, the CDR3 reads TGTGCCAGCACCACATGGGACAGGGGCAGCAATCAGCCCCAGCATTTT.

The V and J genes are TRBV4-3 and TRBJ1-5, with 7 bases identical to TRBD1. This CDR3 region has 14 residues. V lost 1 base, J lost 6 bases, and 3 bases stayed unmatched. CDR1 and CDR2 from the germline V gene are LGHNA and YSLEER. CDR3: CASSQGQGTQPQHF. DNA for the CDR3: TGCGCCAGCAGCCAAGGACAGGGAACTCAGCCCCAGCATTTT.

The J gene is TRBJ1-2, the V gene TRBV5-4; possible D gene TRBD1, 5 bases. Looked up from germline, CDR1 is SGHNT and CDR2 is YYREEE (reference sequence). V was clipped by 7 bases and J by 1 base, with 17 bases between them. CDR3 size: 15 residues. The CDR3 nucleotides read TGTGCCAGCGGTCACCGTGGGGGTCTTAACTATGGCTACACCTTC. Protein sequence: CASGHRGGLNYGYTF. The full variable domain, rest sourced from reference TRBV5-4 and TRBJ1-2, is ETGVTQSPTHLIKTRGQQVTLRCSSQSGHNTVSWYQQALGQGPQFIFQYYREEENGRGNFPPRFSGLQFPNYSSELNVNALELDDSALYLCASGHRGGLNYGYTFGSGTRLTVV.

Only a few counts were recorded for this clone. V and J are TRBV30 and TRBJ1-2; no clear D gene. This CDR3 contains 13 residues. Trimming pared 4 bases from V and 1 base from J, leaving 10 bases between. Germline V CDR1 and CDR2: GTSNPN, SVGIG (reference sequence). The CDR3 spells CAWNRGYNYGYTF. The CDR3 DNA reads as TGTGCCTGGAATCGAGGTTATAACTATGGCTACACCTTC.

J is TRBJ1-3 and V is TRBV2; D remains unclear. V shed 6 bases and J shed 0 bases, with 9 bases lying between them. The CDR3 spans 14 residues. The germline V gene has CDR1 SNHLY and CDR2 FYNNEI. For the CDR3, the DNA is TGTGCCAGCAGACCAACGATCTCTGGAAACACCATATATTTT. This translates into CASRPTISGNTIYF.